The source of this T cell receptor beta chain is a study of PD-L1 blockade in urothelial cancer. Time point defined: pretreatment peripheral blood. This CDR3 is 13 amino acids long. J lost 8 bases, V lost 6 bases, and 5 bases had no gene match. Germline V lookup: CDR1 LNHDA, CDR2 SQIVND (reference sequence). TCRdb's copy holds only in-frame clones and misses some; the assay was immunoSEQ multiplex PCR. Altogether tens of thousands of clones are present, around 90% being singletons, with the ten largest covering 1.5% to 2%. Sequenced here: PBMCs, sampled around atezolizumab (anti-PD-L1) treatment. This receptor was identified in a man in his 60s with urothelial cancer. The J gene is TRBJ1-4, the V gene TRBV19; 8 bases fit TRBD1. CDR3 protein: CASRDRVGEKLFF. DNA for the CDR3: TGTGCCAGTAGGGACAGGGTAGGAGAAAAACTGTTTTTT.